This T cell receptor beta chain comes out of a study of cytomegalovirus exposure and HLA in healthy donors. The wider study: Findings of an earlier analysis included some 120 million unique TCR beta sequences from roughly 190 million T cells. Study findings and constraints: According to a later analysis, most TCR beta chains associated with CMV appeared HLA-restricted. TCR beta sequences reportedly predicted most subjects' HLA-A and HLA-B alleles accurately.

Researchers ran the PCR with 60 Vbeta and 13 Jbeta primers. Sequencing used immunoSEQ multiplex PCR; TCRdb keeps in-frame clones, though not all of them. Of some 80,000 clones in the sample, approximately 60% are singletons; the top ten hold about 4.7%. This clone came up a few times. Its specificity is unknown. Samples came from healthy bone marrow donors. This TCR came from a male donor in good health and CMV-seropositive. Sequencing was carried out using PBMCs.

The CDR3 sequence is CASSGLGSGGYNEQFF. The CDR3 DNA sequence: TGCGCCAGCAGCGGTTTAGGTAGCGGGGGGTACAATGAGCAGTTCTTC. This chain joins TRBV5-1 and TRBJ2-1, with 10 bases that match TRBD2. CDR1 and CDR2 (germline): SGHRS, YFSETQ. The CDR3 is made up of 16 amino acids. V gave up 4 bases and J gave up 4 bases; unmatched junction bases: 8.